This T cell receptor beta chain stems from a study of shared clonotypes between healthy human individuals. At least ten counts were recorded for this clone. TCRdb's table, derived via immunoSEQ multiplex PCR, lists solely in-frame clones and lacks some. The sample records over a million clones, more than 75% being singletons. Material for sequencing was memory CD4+ T cells from PBMCs. Subset of the sample: CD45RA-negative fraction. This TCR derives from a man younger than 35 in good health. Some clones in this sample may be carry-over from other donors' samples.

This CDR3 is CASSPGGASGRIYEQYF. The CDR3 DNA sequence: TGTGCCAGCAGCCCCGGTGGAGCTAGCGGGAGGATTTACGAGCAGTACTTC. The chain uses TRBV5-4 and TRBJ2-7, with 11 bases identical to TRBD2. The CDR3 has 17 residues. V gave up 4 bases and J gave up 4 bases; unmatched junction bases: 13. Per the germline V gene, CDR1 is SGHNT and CDR2 is YYREEE (reference sequence). The entire variable domain, with the rest obtained from reference TRBV5-4 and TRBJ2-7, is as follows: ETGVTQSPTHLIKTRGQQVTLRCSSQSGHNTVSWYQQALGQGPQFIFQYYREEENGRGNFPPRFSGLQFPNYSSELNVNALELDDSALYLCASSPGGASGRIYEQYFGPGTRLTVT.